The clone carrying this TCR beta chain was observed many times. Its antigen is unidentified. Amplification of TCR beta CDR3 regions used RNA as the template. An initial round of RT-PCR targeting the TCR CDR3 relied on the HTBI primer set. TCRdb processed the multiplex PCR reads anew with MiXCR; each CDR3 protein has one entry. Of 650,000 to 700,000 distinct CDR3 sequences in the sample, 17% are singletons; the top ten hold roughly a sixth. Germline values: CDR1 MDHEN, CDR2 SYDVKM. The CDR3 contains 12 residues. Trimming removed 6 bases at V and 5 bases at J, with 9 bases between. This sample stems from a study of T cells in Graves' hyperthyroidism and ophthalmopathy. Study conclusions and caveats: Most expanded thyroid clonotypes above 0.001 also appeared in blood.

Newly diagnosed patients aged 18 to 65 had hyperthyroidism of under 2 months' duration. Diagnosing involved the use of clinical symptoms, serum thyroxine and TRAb, thyroid ultrasound and orbital computed tomography. The rearrangement links TRBV28 to TRBJ2-3, with D hard to call. Sequencing was carried out using blood. The sequence was collected from a man between 50 and 59 years old with Graves' hyperthyroidism. This CDR3 reads CASSLGRDTQYF. In DNA, the CDR3 is TGTGCCAGCAGCTTAGGCAGAGATACGCAGTATTTT.